This record concerns one T cell receptor (beta chain) sequence. Its antigen is not known. From the 5' RACE reads, TCRdb lists one entry per CDR3 protein and no DNA. Its clone listing holds around 230,000 distinct CDR3 sequences. These data originate in a study of monozygotic twins with inflammatory bowel disease. The CDR3 totals 14 residues. CDR1 KGHDR and CDR2 SFDVKD come from the germline V gene. General study findings and limits: IBD patients had lower TCRbeta diversity (inverse Simpson) than healthy co-twins. Separate T cell subtypes could not be resolved from one another. Healthy twins showed more clonotype sharing with others than IBD patients, especially patients with disease activity.

The chain recombines TRBV24-1 with TRBJ2-5; the D call from TCRdb, TRBD2, cannot be confirmed without DNA. The sequenced sample consisted of blood. This receptor was obtained from a human donor with ulcerative colitis or Crohn's disease, or a healthy co-twin of an affected twin (not recorded which). Here the CDR3 reads CATSRDRAGETQYF.